These T cell receptor beta chains were read from a single sample in a study of CD8 T cells in ankylosing spondylitis. MiXCR, run by TCRdb on the 5' RACE reads, gives a single entry per CDR3 protein. This table holds a few hundred thousand distinct CDR3 sequences, 18% found once. Sequences were obtained from blood, either unsorted or a sorted T cell fraction (not recorded which). The receptors were sampled from a male donor with ankylosing spondylitis or in good health (not recorded which). Both conserved end residues are part of each CDR3. Each record gives: D gene, J gene, V gene, clone size, CDR3 DNA, CDR3 protein. D genes are given only for firm matches. Size is stated for part of the rows, as once, few or many counts, or as a class when the clone is expanded.

d_call: TRBD2
j_call: TRBJ2-1
v_call: TRBV12-3/TRBV12-4
clone_size: few
cdr3_nt: TGTGCCAGCAGTCCCGCCAAGAGGGAGGGTTACAATGAGCAGTTCTTC
cdr3_aa: CASSPAKREGYNEQFF

d_call: NA
j_call: TRBJ2-4
v_call: TRBV4-1
clone_size: NA
cdr3_nt: TGCGCCAGCAGCCAAGAACAGACCAAAAACATTCAGTACTTC
cdr3_aa: CASSQEQTKNIQYF

d_call: TRBD1
j_call: TRBJ1-1
v_call: TRBV28
clone_size: NA
cdr3_nt: TGTGCCAGCAGTCGGACAGGGGGTCGAGGCACTGAAGCTTTCTTT
cdr3_aa: CASSRTGGRGTEAFF

d_call: TRBD2
j_call: TRBJ2-2
v_call: TRBV6-5
clone_size: many
cdr3_nt: TGTGCCAGCAGTTCCCGAGGGGCTCTAGCGGGAGCAGCCGGGGAGCTGTTTTTT
cdr3_aa: CASSSRGALAGAAGELFF

d_call: NA
j_call: TRBJ1-4
v_call: TRBV4-1
clone_size: NA
cdr3_nt: TGCGCCAGCAGCCCTGACAGGCCCCCTGAAAAACTGTTTTTT
cdr3_aa: CASSPDRPPEKLFF

d_call: NA
j_call: TRBJ2-1
v_call: TRBV6-1
clone_size: NA
cdr3_nt: TGTGCCAGCAGTGAAGACTACAATGAGCAGTTCTTC
cdr3_aa: CASSEDYNEQFF

d_call: TRBD1
j_call: TRBJ2-3
v_call: TRBV29-1
clone_size: few
cdr3_nt: TGCAGCGTCCCGGGGACAGGGGGTGATACGCAGTATTTT
cdr3_aa: CSVPGTGGDTQYF

d_call: NA
j_call: TRBJ2-7
v_call: TRBV4-1
clone_size: NA
cdr3_nt: TGCGCCAGCAGCTTAACTAGATGGGTCGACGAGCAGTACTTC
cdr3_aa: CASSLTRWVDEQYF

d_call: TRBD2
j_call: TRBJ2-3
v_call: TRBV4-3
clone_size: NA
cdr3_nt: TGCGCCAGCAGCCAAGATGAGGGACTAGGGGGGTTCACAGATACGCAGTATTTT
cdr3_aa: CASSQDEGLGGFTDTQYF

d_call: NA
j_call: TRBJ2-1
v_call: TRBV29-1
clone_size: few
cdr3_nt: TGCAGCGACTGGGGCTTCCTGGGGCCGAGCTCCTACAATGAGCAGTTCTTC
cdr3_aa: CSDWGFLGPSSYNEQFF

d_call: NA
j_call: TRBJ2-5
v_call: TRBV5-1
clone_size: many
cdr3_nt: TGCGCCAGCAGCTGGGGGAATGGGATTGAGACCCAGTACTTC
cdr3_aa: CASSWGNGIETQYF

d_call: NA
j_call: TRBJ2-1
v_call: TRBV5-1
clone_size: many
cdr3_nt: TGCGCCAGCAGCTTGAGTGGCGGGCCCTCCTACAATGAGCAGTTCTTC
cdr3_aa: CASSLSGGPSYNEQFF

d_call: NA
j_call: TRBJ2-7
v_call: TRBV27
clone_size: NA
cdr3_nt: TGTGCCAGCAGCGCCTTGGGCTCCTACGAGCAGTACTTC
cdr3_aa: CASSALGSYEQYF

d_call: TRBD2
j_call: TRBJ2-1
v_call: TRBV9
clone_size: few
cdr3_nt: TGTGCCAGCAGCGTAGGCGGGCTAGCGGGATACAATGAGCAGTTCTTC
cdr3_aa: CASSVGGLAGYNEQFF

d_call: NA
j_call: TRBJ2-3
v_call: TRBV7-2
clone_size: NA
cdr3_nt: TGTGCCAGCAGCTTAGGGCAGGGAGTCGTTAGGGCAGATACGCAGTATTTT
cdr3_aa: CASSLGQGVVRADTQYF

d_call: NA
j_call: TRBJ2-2
v_call: TRBV29-1
clone_size: many
cdr3_nt: TGCAGCGTTGGGGGTCAGGGTGGAACCGGGGAGCTGTTTTTT
cdr3_aa: CSVGGQGGTGELFF

d_call: NA
j_call: TRBJ2-3
v_call: TRBV28
clone_size: many
cdr3_nt: TGTGCCGCCCAGGGAGCGGATGTCACAGATACGCAGTATTTT
cdr3_aa: CAAQGADVTDTQYF

d_call: NA
j_call: TRBJ1-5
v_call: TRBV27
clone_size: NA
cdr3_nt: TGTGCCAGCAGTTTATGGCCGAATAGCAATCAGCCCCAGCATTTT
cdr3_aa: CASSLWPNSNQPQHF

d_call: TRBD1
j_call: TRBJ2-1
v_call: TRBV9
clone_size: NA
cdr3_nt: TGTGCCAGCAGCCCATGGGGACAGAGCTCCTACAATGAGCAGTTCTTC
cdr3_aa: CASSPWGQSSYNEQFF

d_call: NA
j_call: TRBJ2-4
v_call: TRBV19
clone_size: NA
cdr3_nt: TGTGCCAGTAGTATGGTAGGGGCCGAAAACATTCAGTACTTC
cdr3_aa: CASSMVGAENIQYF

d_call: NA
j_call: TRBJ2-5
v_call: TRBV27
clone_size: many
cdr3_nt: TGTGCCAGCAGTTTATCCACGGGGGCGGCAGAGACCCAGTACTTC
cdr3_aa: CASSLSTGAAETQYF

d_call: TRBD2
j_call: TRBJ2-5
v_call: TRBV5-1
clone_size: few
cdr3_nt: TGCGCCAGCAGCATCCCGGGAGGGGGAGGAGAGACCCAGTACTTC
cdr3_aa: CASSIPGGGGETQYF

d_call: TRBD2
j_call: TRBJ2-1
v_call: TRBV2
clone_size: NA
cdr3_nt: TGTGCCAGCAGTAGGACTAGCGGGACTAGGGATGAGCAGTTCTTC
cdr3_aa: CASSRTSGTRDEQFF

d_call: NA
j_call: TRBJ1-1
v_call: TRBV7-8
clone_size: many
cdr3_nt: TGTGCCAGCAACACCGACAAGAACACTGAAGCTTTCTTT
cdr3_aa: CASNTDKNTEAFF

d_call: NA
j_call: TRBJ2-1
v_call: TRBV29-1
clone_size: many
cdr3_nt: TGCAGCGCGGGGGAACTAGCCGATGAGCAGTTCTTC
cdr3_aa: CSAGELADEQFF

d_call: TRBD2
j_call: TRBJ2-1
v_call: TRBV6-1
clone_size: few
cdr3_nt: TGTGCCAGCAGCCAAGCTCTAGCGGGGCCAATCGATGAGCAGTTCTTC
cdr3_aa: CASSQALAGPIDEQFF

d_call: TRBD1
j_call: TRBJ1-1
v_call: TRBV5-5
clone_size: many
cdr3_nt: TGTGCCAGCAACAGACAGGGCGCTGTGGGCACTGAAGCTTTCTTT
cdr3_aa: CASNRQGAVGTEAFF

d_call: NA
j_call: TRBJ1-3
v_call: TRBV9
clone_size: many
cdr3_nt: TGTGCCAGCAGCGGAGGATCGGCACCTGGAAACACCATATATTTT
cdr3_aa: CASSGGSAPGNTIYF

d_call: NA
j_call: TRBJ2-7
v_call: TRBV7-6
clone_size: few
cdr3_nt: TGTGCCAGCAGCTTAGCGGCGAGCTCCTACGAGCAGTACTTC
cdr3_aa: CASSLAASSYEQYF

d_call: NA
j_call: TRBJ2-3
v_call: TRBV7-9
clone_size: few
cdr3_nt: TGTGCCAGCAGCTTAATGGGCACAGATACGCAGTATTTT
cdr3_aa: CASSLMGTDTQYF

d_call: TRBD2
j_call: TRBJ2-1
v_call: TRBV27
clone_size: NA
cdr3_nt: TGTGCCAGCAGTTCACTAGCGTACTACAATGAGCAGTTCTTC
cdr3_aa: CASSSLAYYNEQFF